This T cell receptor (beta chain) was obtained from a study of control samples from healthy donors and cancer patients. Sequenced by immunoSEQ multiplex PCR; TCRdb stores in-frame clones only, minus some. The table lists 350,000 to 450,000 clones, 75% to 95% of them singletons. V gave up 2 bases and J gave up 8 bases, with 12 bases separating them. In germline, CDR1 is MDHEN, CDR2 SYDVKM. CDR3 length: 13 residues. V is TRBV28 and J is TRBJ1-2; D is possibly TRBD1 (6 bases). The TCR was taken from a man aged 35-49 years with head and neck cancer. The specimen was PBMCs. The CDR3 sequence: CASSLAPTGGYTF. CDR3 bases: TGTGCCAGCAGTTTAGCGCCAACAGGGGGCTACACCTTC.